This T cell receptor beta chain emerged from a study of OX40 agonist ivuxolimab in advanced cancers. For the study at large: The drug used for patients, ivuxolimab, was an agonistic anti-OX40 (CD134) antibody. The mean age was approximately 60 years, ranging from about 20 to 79, with 65% to 85% of participants male. Earlier treatment with anti-PD-1, anti-PD-L1 or anti-CTLA-4 was permitted, and less than 50% had received some.

The data were produced by immunoSEQ multiplex PCR, yet TCRdb's version contains in-frame clones alone and is incomplete. The repertoire includes some 31,000 clones, roughly 92% of them detected once, and almost 9.5% sits in the top ten. Germline V CDR1 and CDR2: SGHKS, YYEKEE (reference sequence). The V segment lost 3 bases and the J segment 0 bases; nucleotides outside the gene matches: 2. This CDR3 has 14 amino acids. Concerning this clone itself: Antigen unknown.

The study, taken as a whole, reports: Clonal expansion was seen in CD4+ and CD8+ blood T cells by week 6 at 0.1 to 3.0 mg/kg.

The rearrangement joins TRBV5-5 to TRBJ1-1, with TRBD1 identical over 7 bases. Sequencing was performed on CD4+ or CD8+ T cells sorted from blood, taken in a trial of the OX40 agonist ivuxolimab. The receptor's source is an adult with an advanced solid tumor such as melanoma, head and neck, liver or kidney cancer. The CDR3 region is CASSWGQLNTEAFF. For the CDR3, the DNA is TGTGCCAGCAGCTGGGGACAGTTGAACACTGAAGCTTTCTTT.